The 18 T cell receptor beta chains below come from one sample, sequenced in a study of tumor-infiltrating lymphocytes in primary liver carcinoma. Taking about 19-32 mg of unsorted bulk tissue, the authors co-extracted RNA and DNA. A primer matching the constant region was used to make TCR beta cDNA from 500 to 650 ng of total RNA. Slightly modified ARM-PCR with three nested multiplex PCR rounds yielded TCR beta libraries. PCR rounds one and two used TRBV1-TRBV30 forward primers with a C-beta reverse primer for approximately 11 cycles each. A single record per CDR3 protein comes from TCRdb applying MiXCR to the multiplex PCR reads. The sample has about 92,000 distinct CDR3 sequences; 65% to 70% are singletons. The sample consisted of tumor-adjacent normal liver tissue. The receptors here all came from a man between 40 and 49 years old with primary liver carcinoma and hepatitis B virus infection.

About this clonotype itself: The junction and the germline gene differ at one end; a read error may be behind it. This chain uses TRBV11-2 with TRBJ2-1, with D perhaps being TRBD1 or TRBD2 (5 bases each). Germline CDR1 is SGHAT and CDR2 is FQNNGV. There are 16 residues in the CDR3. Here the CDR3 reads CANSSPCEGPYNEQFF. CDR3 coding DNA: TGTGCCAACAGCTCGCCCTGTGAGGGGCCCTACAATGAGCAGTTCTTC.

This clonotype has just one count. Likely a read error: the CDR3 ends without its conserved phenylalanine or tryptophan. The rearrangement uses TRBV11-2 and TRBJ2-5; tentative D call: TRBD1 (6 bases). The CDR3 loop spans 15 amino acids. CDR1 SGHAT and CDR2 FQNNGV come from the germline V gene. The CDR3 reads CASSLGLGGRETQYL. In DNA form, the CDR3 reads TGCGCCAGCAGCTTAGGATTAGGGGGACGGGAGACCCAGTACTTA.

This clonotype was detected only once. An end of the junction does not agree with germline; a read error may underlie this. CDR3 DNA: TGTACCAGCAGCTTCCAGGGGAACACTGAAGCTTTCTTT. This codes for CTSSFQGNTEAFF. The chain recombines TRBV11-2 with TRBJ1-1; TRBD1 is a possible D gene (5 bases). CDR1 and CDR2 (germline): SGHAT, FQNNGV. CDR3 size: 13 residues.

Judged by abundance, this clonotype is large. The chain links TRBV6-5 to TRBJ2-1; D may be TRBD1 (7 bases). This CDR3 has 17 amino acids. V gave up 0 bases and J gave up 7 bases, with 19 bases separating them. Per germline, CDR1 MNHEY and CDR2 SVGAGI. In nucleotides, the CDR3 is TGTGCCAGCAGTTACTCTTTCGGGGGACAGTCTATGAATGAGCAGTTCTTC. It encodes CASSYSFGGQSMNEQFF.

In this sample, this clonotype turned up once. In this CDR3 the conserved last residue, phenylalanine or tryptophan, is missing, so a read error is likely. The V call is TRBV10-3, the J call TRBJ2-1; D is undetermined. Looked up from germline, CDR1 is ENHRY and CDR2 is SYGVKD. The CDR3 is 15 residues long. DNA of the CDR3: TGCGCCATCAGTGAGATTCCCGGGCTAAATAATGAGCAGTTCTTA. Translating it yields CAISEIPGLNNEQFL.

A remark on this clonotype: The germline gene is not matched at one end of the junction; a read error may be the cause. The V gene is TRBV5-6, the J gene TRBJ2-7, with a tentative D call TRBD1 (6 bases). Germline assignment: CDR1 SGHDT and CDR2 YYEEEE. The length of the CDR3 is 16 residues. The CDR3 protein is CASNLAGTTYSYEQYF. CDR3 DNA sequence: TGTGCCAGCAACTTGGCCGGGACAACCTACTCATACGAGCAGTACTTC. Variable domain in full (rest from reference TRBV5-6 and TRBJ2-7): DAGVTQSPTHLIKTRGQQVTLRCSPKSGHDTVSWYQQALGQGPQFIFQYYEEEERQRGNFPDRFSGHQFPNYSSELNVNALLLGDSALYLCASNLAGTTYSYEQYFGPGTRLTVT.

On this clonotype itself: One end of the junction fails to match germline, which may point to a read error. The rearrangement joins TRBV11-2 to TRBJ2-4; a possible D gene is TRBD1 (7 bases). The CDR3 extends over 13 amino acids. Germline values: CDR1 SGHAT, CDR2 FQNNGV. The CDR3 here is CPSSSQGGTVQYF. CDR3 in DNA: TGTCCCAGCAGCTCTCAGGGGGGAACGGTTCAGTACTTC.

Worth noting for this clonotype: At one end, the junction sequence differs from germline, possibly due to a read error. The V gene is TRBV11-2, the J gene TRBJ1-2; D unresolved. The CDR3 is 13 amino acids. Germline-derived CDR1 and CDR2 are SGHAT and FQNNGV. CDR3 region: CASSLVGNYGYTF. The CDR3 DNA follows: TGTGCCAGCAGCTTAGTGGGAAACTATGGCTACACTTTC.

The rearrangement joins TRBV5-1 to TRBJ1-5; D may be TRBD1 (5 bases). Trimming took 4 bases from V and 7 from J, leaving 15 bases between them. CDR1 is SGHRS, CDR2 YFSETQ, per germline. This CDR3 contains 14 residues. CDR3 in amino acids: CASSTGAGKQPQHF. The CDR3 coding sequence is TGCGCCAGCAGCACTGGGGCGGGAAAACAGCCCCAGCATTTT.

This chain connects TRBV11-2 to TRBJ2-7; no definite D call. The V gene lost 4 bases and the J gene lost 4 bases, with 14 bases spanning the gap. The CDR3 contains 14 residues. The germline gives CDR1 SGHAT, CDR2 FQNNGV. The CDR3 loop reads CASSSGRSSYEQYF. CDR3 bases: TGTGCCAGCAGCTCAGGTAGGAGCTCTTACGAGCAGTACTTC.

Ten or more counts support this clonotype. This sequence joins TRBV30 and TRBJ2-1, with TRBD1 identical over 11 bases. The CDR3 is 14 residues long. The V gene's germline CDR1 is GTSNPN and CDR2 SVGIG (reference sequence). V was clipped by 5 bases and J by 7 bases; unmatched bases: 7. CDR3 sequence reads: CAWGPGQGVNEQFF. In DNA form, the CDR3 reads TGTGCCTGGGGGCCGGGACAGGGGGTAAATGAGCAGTTCTTC.

This clonotype has more than one count but fewer than ten. A read error may produce the germline difference seen at one junction end. This chain joins TRBV28 and TRBJ2-1; 7 bases agree with TRBD2. The CDR3 length is 13 residues. The germline V gene encodes CDR1 MDHEN and CDR2 SYDVKM. As DNA, the CDR3 is TGTGCCAGCAGTCTTTTCCTGACTAGCAACCAACTCTTC. Translated: CASSLFLTSNQLF.

About this clonotype itself: This is likely a read error, given that the CDR3 carries no conserved phenylalanine or tryptophan at its end. The chain joins TRBV11-2 to TRBJ2-5; weak D call: TRBD1 (6 bases). The CDR3 contains 14 residues. Germline CDR1 SGHAT, CDR2 FQNNGV. V was pared by 3 bases and J by 2 bases, with 10 bases between. Here the CDR3 DNA reads TGTGCCAGCAGCTTGGGGACAAGGCAAGAGACCCAGTACTGC. The encoded protein is CASSLGTRQETQYC.

CDR3 protein: CASSQLPTGELFF. CDR3 sequence (DNA): TGTGCCAGCAGTCAGCTACCAACCGGGGAGCTGTTTTTT. The chain carries TRBV6-1 and TRBJ2-2; D is ambiguous. CDR3 length: 13 amino acids. Trimming shortened V by 5 bases and J by 5 bases, and 9 bases separated the two germline ends. The germline V gene has CDR1 MNHNS and CDR2 SASEGT.

Regarding this clonotype: This CDR3 is missing its conserved last phenylalanine or tryptophan, likely due to a read error. This rearrangement joins TRBV12-3 or TRBV12-4 to TRBJ1-2; D remains unclear. This CDR3 is built from 16 residues. Trimming took 6 bases from V and 6 from J, leaving 23 bases between them. The CDR3 nucleotides are TGTGCCAGCAGCTTACCCTACAACAGAGGTGAGAATGGCTACACCCTC. Translating gives CASSLPYNRGENGYTL.

This chain joins TRBV7-9 and TRBJ2-5; 14 nucleotides match TRBD2. The germline CDR1 and CDR2 sequences are SEHNR and FQNEAQ (reference sequence). The CDR3 loop spans 15 amino acids. Trimming at V came to 5 bases and at J to 5 bases, leaving 4 bases not matched to a gene. The CDR3 nucleotides read TGTGCCAGCAGCCAAGGACTAGCGGGAGGTGAGACCCAGTACTTC. Translated: CASSQGLAGGETQYF.

The chain carries TRBV20-1 and TRBJ2-7; D is perhaps TRBD1 (5 bases). The germline V gene has CDR1 DFQATT and CDR2 SNEGSKA (reference sequence). The CDR3 is made up of 12 amino acids. Trimming took off 3 bases at V and 4 bases at J, with 10 bases between the two ends. CDR3 region: CSASSGLYEQYF. The CDR3 coding sequence is TGCAGTGCTAGTTCAGGGTTGTACGAGCAGTACTTC.

The DNA of the CDR3 is TGTGCCTGGGGGGTTCGTCTTAGAGAGACCCAGTACTTC. It encodes CAWGVRLRETQYF. The chain joins TRBV30 to TRBJ2-5; no firm D call. The germline V and J ends were trimmed by 5 bases and 4 bases, with 14 bases remaining between them. The V gene's germline CDR1 is GTSNPN and CDR2 SVGIG (reference sequence). This CDR3 spans 13 amino acids.